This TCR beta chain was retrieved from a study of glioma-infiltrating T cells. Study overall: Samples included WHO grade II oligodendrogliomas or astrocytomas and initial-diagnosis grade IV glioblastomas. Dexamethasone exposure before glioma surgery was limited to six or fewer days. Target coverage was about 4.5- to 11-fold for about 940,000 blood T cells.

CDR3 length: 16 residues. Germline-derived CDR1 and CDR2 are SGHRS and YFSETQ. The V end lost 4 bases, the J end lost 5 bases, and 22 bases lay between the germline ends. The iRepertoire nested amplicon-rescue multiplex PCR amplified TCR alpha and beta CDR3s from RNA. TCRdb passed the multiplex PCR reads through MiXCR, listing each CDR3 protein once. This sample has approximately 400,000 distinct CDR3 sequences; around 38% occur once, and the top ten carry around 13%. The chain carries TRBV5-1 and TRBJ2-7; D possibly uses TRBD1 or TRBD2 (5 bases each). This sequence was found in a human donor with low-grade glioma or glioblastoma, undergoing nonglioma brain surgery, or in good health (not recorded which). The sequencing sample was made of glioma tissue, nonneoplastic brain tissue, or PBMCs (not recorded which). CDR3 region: CASSAITTGPGDEQYF. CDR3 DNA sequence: TGCGCCAGCAGCGCAATTACGACGGGACCGGGTGACGAGCAGTACTTC.